Each of the 16 T cell receptor beta chains below was sequenced from the same sample in a study of T-cell memory formation after mild COVID-19. TCRdb reprocessed the 5' RACE reads via MiXCR and lists one record per CDR3 protein. Of 500,000 to 550,000 distinct CDR3 sequences detected, about a fifth appear once; the ten largest clones hold approximately 12%. The sample taken for sequencing was PBMCs or a T cell subset sorted from them (not recorded which). These receptors were taken from an adult woman who had mild COVID-19 (a few samples of this study predate the infection). Cell type and time point are not known.

The V gene is TRBV28, the J gene TRBJ2-7; 8 nucleotides match TRBD2. Germline V lookup: CDR1 MDHEN, CDR2 SYDVKM. CDR3 size: 16 residues. V dropped 1 base and J dropped 9; count of bases not matched to a gene: 14. The CDR3 sequence is CASSLYSRGAPSAQYF. As DNA, the CDR3 is TGTGCCAGCAGTTTATATTCGCGGGGGGCTCCGTCGGCGCAGTACTTC. The whole variable domain, remainder taken from reference TRBV28 and TRBJ2-7, is DVKVTQSSRYLVKRTGEKVFLECVQDMDHENMFWYRQDPGLGLRLIYFSYDVKMKEKGDIPEGYSVSREKKERFSLILESASTNQTSMYLCASSLYSRGAPSAQYFGPGTRLTVT.

V is TRBV29-1 and J is TRBJ1-4; 9 nucleotides line up with TRBD1. The CDR3 extends over 12 amino acids. The V gene end was trimmed by 7 bases and the J gene end by 8 bases; junction bases not matched to a gene: 5. Germline V lookup: CDR1 SQVTM, CDR2 ANQGSEA. The CDR3 region has the DNA TGCAGCGGGGGACAGGGCCGGGAAAAACTGTTTTTT. Protein sequence: CSGGQGREKLFF.

This clonotype was seen a handful of times. V gene TRBV11-2 combines with J gene TRBJ2-7; D may match TRBD1 or TRBD2 (6 bases each). In germline, CDR1 is SGHAT, CDR2 FQNNGV. The CDR3 covers 16 residues. V lost 2 bases and J lost 6, with 20 bases in between. The CDR3 region is CASSLYFSGASIEQYF. CDR3 in DNA: TGTGCCAGCAGCTTATACTTTTCGGGGGCCTCCATCGAGCAGTACTTC. The full variable domain, with the rest looked up from reference TRBV11-2 and TRBJ2-7, is EAGVAQSPRYKIIEKRQSVAFWCNPISGHATLYWYQQILGQGPKLLIQFQNNGVVDDSQLPKDRFSAERLKGVDSTLKIQPAKLEDSAVYLCASSLYFSGASIEQYFGPGTRLTVT.

This clonotype was counted between two and nine times. This chain connects TRBV7-9 to TRBJ1-1, with D tentatively TRBD1 (5 bases). Trimming removed 5 bases at V and 0 bases at J, with 13 bases between. The CDR3 contains 15 residues. Germline V lookup: CDR1 SEHNR, CDR2 FQNEAQ (reference sequence). CDR3 in DNA: TGTGCCAGCAGCACACCGGGACCTATGAACACTGAAGCTTTCTTT. Its translation: CASSTPGPMNTEAFF.

CDR3 loop: CASTSGQAYEQYF. CDR3 in DNA: TGTGCCAGCACGTCGGGACAGGCCTACGAGCAGTACTTC. The chain employs TRBV6-2 or TRBV6-3 and TRBJ2-7; 8 bases agree with TRBD1. V lost 7 bases to trimming and J lost 2 bases; unmatched junction nucleotides: 4. The germline V gene has CDR1 MNHEY and CDR2 SVGEGT. The CDR3 spans 13 residues.

This clonotype has a handful of counts. The rearrangement joins TRBV19 to TRBJ2-7; 10 nucleotides line up with TRBD1. V lost 10 bases, J lost 3 bases, and 12 bases stayed unmatched. Germline V gene lookup returns CDR1 LNHDA and CDR2 SQIVND (reference sequence). The CDR3 runs 15 residues. The CDR3 sequence is CATKSGTGVGYEQYF. The CDR3 bases are TGTGCCACAAAATCCGGGACAGGGGTCGGCTACGAGCAGTACTTC.

This clonotype was picked up a small number of times. Written as DNA, the CDR3 is TGTGCCAGCAGCGTCAGGGTTTTAGAGGGCTACACCTTC. Translated: CASSVRVLEGYTF. The V and J genes are TRBV7-2 and TRBJ1-2, with a tentative D call TRBD1 (5 bases). This CDR3 is built from 13 residues. Germline CDR1 is SGHTA and CDR2 is FQGNSA. The germline V and J ends were trimmed by 5 bases and 8 bases, with 15 bases remaining between them.

The chain recombines TRBV30 with TRBJ2-3, with 7 nucleotides matching TRBD1. Trimming took 7 bases from V and 4 from J; bases not matched to a gene: 8. CDR3 size: 13 residues. Germline CDR1 GTSNPN, CDR2 SVGIG (reference sequence). This CDR3 reads CASCEGGADTQYF. For the CDR3, the DNA is TGTGCCTCCTGCGAAGGGGGCGCAGATACGCAGTATTTT.

This clonotype was observed a few times. V usage is TRBV4-1 and J usage is TRBJ2-3; D remains ambiguous. V gave up 4 bases and J gave up 2 bases, with 10 bases separating them. Germline CDR1 is MGHRA and CDR2 is YSYEKL. The CDR3 length is 14 residues. The CDR3 loop is CASSLQVPTDTQYF. The CDR3 bases are TGCGCCAGCAGCCTGCAGGTCCCCACAGATACGCAGTATTTT.

A few counts support this clonotype. The chain carries TRBV29-1 and TRBJ2-5, with 8 bases lining up with TRBD2. V shed 4 bases and J 6 bases; nucleotides not matched to a gene: 13. CDR1 is SQVTM and CDR2 is ANQGSEA in the germline V gene. CDR3 length: 15 residues. This chain's CDR3 is CSVVREARKLQTQYF. The DNA for the CDR3 is TGCAGCGTTGTGCGGGAGGCCCGGAAACTACAGACCCAGTACTTC.

This sequence joins TRBV19 and TRBJ2-7; maybe TRBD1 (6 bases). The CDR3 loop spans 12 amino acids. V gave up 5 bases and J gave up 6 bases, with 11 bases separating them. Germline CDR1 and CDR2: LNHDA and SQIVND (reference sequence). This CDR3 is CASSEQGSEQYF. The CDR3 nucleotides are TGTGCCAGTAGTGAACAGGGCTCCGAGCAGTACTTC.

In this sample, this clonotype turned up a few times. J is TRBJ2-7 and V is TRBV4-3; possible D gene TRBD1, 5 bases. The CDR3 has 16 amino acids. Trimming left V 0 bases short and J 1 base short, with 13 bases between. CDR1 is LGHNA and CDR2 is YSLEER in the germline V gene. DNA of the CDR3: TGCGCCAGCAGCCAAGATTTGGGGCCGAAATCCTACGAGCAGTACTTC. Translated: CASSQDLGPKSYEQYF.

V gene TRBV2 combines with J gene TRBJ2-1; 7 bases align to TRBD2. The CDR3 spans 14 residues. The V gene's germline CDR1 is SNHLY and CDR2 FYNNEI. After removal of 10 bases from V and 9 bases from J, the junction contained 15 bases not matched to a gene. Here the CDR3 DNA reads TGTGCCACGAGGGCTAGCGGAAACGATGGTGAGCAGTTCTTC. This translates into CATRASGNDGEQFF.

This clonotype was seen a handful of times. The rearrangement joins TRBV7-9 to TRBJ2-5, with D maybe TRBD2 (6 bases). Trimming shortened V by 6 bases and J by 5 bases, and 10 bases separated the two germline ends. Germline loops: CDR1 SEHNR, CDR2 FQNEAQ (reference sequence). The CDR3 loop spans 12 amino acids. The CDR3 nucleotides read TGTGCCAGCAGGTACAGCGGGGAGACCCAGTACTTC. Amino acids: CASRYSGETQYF.

V gene TRBV15 combines with J gene TRBJ2-2; D remains ambiguous. The CDR3 covers 12 residues. Looked up from germline, CDR1 is LNHNV and CDR2 is YYDKDF (reference sequence). V lost 3 bases and J lost 5, with 4 bases in between. Here the CDR3 reads CATSSMTGELFF. CDR3 DNA: TGTGCCACCAGCAGTATGACCGGGGAGCTGTTTTTT.

The gene calls are TRBV21-1 and TRBJ2-7; TRBD2 is the table's D call, not checked against the DNA. TRBV21-1 is flagged as a pseudogene. The CDR3 runs 16 residues. Written as DNA, the CDR3 is TGTGCCAGCAGCAAAGGGGGACTAGCGGGAGGGCCAGGGCAGTACTTC. Protein: CASSKGGLAGGPGQYF.